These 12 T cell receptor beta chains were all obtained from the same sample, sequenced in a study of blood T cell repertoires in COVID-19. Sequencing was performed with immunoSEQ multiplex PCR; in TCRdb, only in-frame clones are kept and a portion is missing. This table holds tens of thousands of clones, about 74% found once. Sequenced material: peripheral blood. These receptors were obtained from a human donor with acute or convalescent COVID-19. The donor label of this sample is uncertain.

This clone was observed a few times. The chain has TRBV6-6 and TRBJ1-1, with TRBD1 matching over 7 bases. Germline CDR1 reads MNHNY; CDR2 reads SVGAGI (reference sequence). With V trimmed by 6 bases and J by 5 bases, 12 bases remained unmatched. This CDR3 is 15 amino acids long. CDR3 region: CASRAKGAPRTEAFF. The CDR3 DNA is TGTGCCAGCAGAGCTAAGGGGGCGCCAAGGACTGAAGCTTTCTTT.

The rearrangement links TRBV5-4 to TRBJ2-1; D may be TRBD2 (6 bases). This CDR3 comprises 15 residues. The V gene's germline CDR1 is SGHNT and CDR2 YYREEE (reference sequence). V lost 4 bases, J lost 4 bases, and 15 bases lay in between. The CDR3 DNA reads TGTGCCAGCAGCCACCGGGTAGCGGCATACAATGAGCAGTTCTTC. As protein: CASSHRVAAYNEQFF.

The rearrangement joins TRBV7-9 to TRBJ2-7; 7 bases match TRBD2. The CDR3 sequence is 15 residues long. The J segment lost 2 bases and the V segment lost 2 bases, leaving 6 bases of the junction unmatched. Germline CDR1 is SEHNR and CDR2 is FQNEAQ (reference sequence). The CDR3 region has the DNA TGTGCCAGCAGCTTACGGGCTAGCGGACCCTACGAGCAGTACTTC. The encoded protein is CASSLRASGPYEQYF.

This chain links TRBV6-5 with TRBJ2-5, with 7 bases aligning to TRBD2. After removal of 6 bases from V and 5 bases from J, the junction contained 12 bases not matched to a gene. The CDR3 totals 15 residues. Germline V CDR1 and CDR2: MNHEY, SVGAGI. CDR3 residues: CASSAAGRVGETQYF. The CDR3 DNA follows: TGTGCCAGCAGCGCAGCGGGGAGGGTCGGGGAGACCCAGTACTTC.

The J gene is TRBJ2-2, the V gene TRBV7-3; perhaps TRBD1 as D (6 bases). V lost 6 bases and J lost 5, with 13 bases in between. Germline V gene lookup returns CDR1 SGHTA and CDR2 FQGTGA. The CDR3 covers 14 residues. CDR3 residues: CASSNRVGTGELFF. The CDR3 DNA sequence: TGTGCCAGCAGTAACAGGGTTGGGACCGGGGAGCTGTTTTTT.

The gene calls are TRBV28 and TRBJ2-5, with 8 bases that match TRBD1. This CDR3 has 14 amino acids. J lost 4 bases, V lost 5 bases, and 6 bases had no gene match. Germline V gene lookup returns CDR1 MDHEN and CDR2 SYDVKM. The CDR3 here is CASSAGGWGETQYF. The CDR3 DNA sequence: TGTGCCAGCAGTGCAGGGGGCTGGGGAGAGACCCAGTACTTC.

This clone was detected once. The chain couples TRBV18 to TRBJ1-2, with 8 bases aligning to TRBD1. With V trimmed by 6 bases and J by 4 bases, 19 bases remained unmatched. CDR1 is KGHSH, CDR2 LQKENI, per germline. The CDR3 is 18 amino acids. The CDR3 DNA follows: TGTGCCAGCTCTCTACAGGGGGGTTCGCGGGACACTCCCTATGGCTACACCTTC. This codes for CASSLQGGSRDTPYGYTF.

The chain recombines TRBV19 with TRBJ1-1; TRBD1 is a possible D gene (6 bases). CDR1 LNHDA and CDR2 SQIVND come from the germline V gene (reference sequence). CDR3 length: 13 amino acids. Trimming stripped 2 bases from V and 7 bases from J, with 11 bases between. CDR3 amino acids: CASSITGPLEAFF. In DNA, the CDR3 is TGTGCCAGTAGTATAACAGGGCCCCTTGAAGCTTTCTTT. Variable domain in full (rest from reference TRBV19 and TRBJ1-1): DGGITQSPKYLFRKEGQNVTLSCEQNLNHDAMYWYRQDPGQGLRLIYYSQIVNDFQKGDIAEGYSVSREKKESFPLTVTSAQKNPTAFYLCASSITGPLEAFFGQGTRLTVV.

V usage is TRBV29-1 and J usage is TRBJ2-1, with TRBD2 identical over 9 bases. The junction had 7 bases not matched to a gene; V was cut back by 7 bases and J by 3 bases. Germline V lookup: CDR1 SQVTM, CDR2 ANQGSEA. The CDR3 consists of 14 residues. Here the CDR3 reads CSAPGLADYNEQFF. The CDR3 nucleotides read TGCAGCGCGCCGGGACTAGCCGACTACAATGAGCAGTTCTTC.

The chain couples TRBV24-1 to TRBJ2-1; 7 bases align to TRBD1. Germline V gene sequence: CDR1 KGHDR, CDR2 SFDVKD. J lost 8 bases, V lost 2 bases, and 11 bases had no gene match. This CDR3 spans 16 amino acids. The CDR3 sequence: CATSDYRQGETDEQFF. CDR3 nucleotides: TGTGCCACCAGTGATTACAGGCAGGGGGAGACGGATGAGCAGTTCTTC.

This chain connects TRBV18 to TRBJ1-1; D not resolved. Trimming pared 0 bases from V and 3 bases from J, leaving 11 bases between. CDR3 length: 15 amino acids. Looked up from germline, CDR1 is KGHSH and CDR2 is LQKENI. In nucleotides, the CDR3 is TGTGCCAGCTCACCACCGAACCTCCGGGACACTGAAGCTTTCTTT. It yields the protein CASSPPNLRDTEAFF.

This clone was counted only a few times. Here the CDR3 DNA reads TGTGCCAGTAGTTTTCAGGCCAATCAGCCCCAGCATTTT. Translating it yields CASSFQANQPQHF. The chain has TRBV19 and TRBJ1-5; no clear D gene. Germline CDR1 LNHDA, CDR2 SQIVND (reference sequence). V was trimmed by 5 bases and J by 3 bases, leaving 8 bases between them. The CDR3 has 13 amino acids.